This T cell receptor (beta chain) came from a study of shared clonotypes between healthy human individuals (dated by TCRdb to the early 2020s). The study in broad terms: The cohort included a few men and a couple of women between 18 and 49 years of age. To estimate repertoire size and how much clonotypes are shared between individuals, the study performed deep sequencing of blood TCR repertoires from about five healthy adults. To increase sequencing depth and limit assay-specific biases, different laboratories used diverse techniques to prepare libraries and sequence TCR repertoires. Leukapheresis yielded between about 0.8 and 8.9 billion PBMCs per donor.

Broader findings and caveats from the paper: Based on pairwise subsampling, the degree of clonotype sharing among donors was expected to be affected by sequencing depth. The small number of donors limited the genetic and exposure-history diversity represented. Sampling was limited to blood, and TCR repertoires in tissue likely differ from TCR repertoires in blood.

Healthy HIV-negative adults with no recently reported acute infections or vaccinations were included as donors. Every donor was a Caucasian adult living in Nashville, Tennessee, USA. For unsorted samples, some 87 million PBMCs were counted, and genomic DNA was extracted using the QIAamp DNA Blood Mini kit. Blood was collected by leukapheresis, and PBMCs were isolated by Ficoll-Histopaque density gradient centrifugation and then cryopreserved in liquid nitrogen vapor phase. A remark on this clone: No antigen is known for it. Base-call qualities are not available, and no considerably larger clone is one nucleotide away.

TCR CDR3 regions were amplified from genomic DNA by multiplex PCR using the deep immunoSEQ assay. Extracted genomic DNA from each cell subset was spread evenly across all wells of several immunoSEQ 96-well plates, with each plate serving as a replicate. For unsorted PBMC, 300 ng of genomic DNA, equivalent to roughly 30,000 T cell genomes, went into each replicate PCR. Ten immunoSEQ deep assay plates were used to sequence unsorted PBMC genomic DNA. The purified libraries were quantified using a Qubit 3.0 fluorometer, sized with a Bioanalyzer 2100, and then quantified again using the KAPA Library Quantification kit. Every immunoSEQ 96-well plate was sequenced on a dedicated single-read 150-cycle Illumina NextSeq 550 flow cell. In the paper's pipeline: Because the immunoSEQ output held only junctional sequences and lacked quality scores, the filtering could not match the filtering applied to full-length reads. Sequences were annotated with PyIR, a Python wrapper for IgBLAST v1.9, using IMGT germline references to assign V/J genes and CDR3. Reads were filtered out if the reads had weak V/J assignments (E-value above 1e-6), no CDR3, stop codons, out-of-frame junctions, or ambiguous translated residues. V3J clonotypes were defined by identical inferred V gene, J gene, and CDR3 amino acid sequence. To compute the percentage overlap between repertoires, the number of shared unique clonotypes was divided by the size of the smaller repertoire. Three approaches were used to assess repertoire richness: RTK rarefaction, the Chao1 estimator, and Recon v2.1 estimates of unobserved clonotypes. Not all clones reach the TCRdb copy of this immuneACCESS table, which keeps in-frame sequences only. Checked studies attribute under half of the gap to unresolved V genes and leave the rest unexplained. V, J and clone size reflect that table, while D and trimming were determined from the DNA. This sample comprises fewer than 550,000 clones, about 80% of them detected only once. Together, the top ten hold approximately 12% of the sample.

CDR1 and CDR2 were assigned from the germline V gene as SGHTA and FQGTGA. V and J lose 4 bases and 12 bases, and a span of 15 bases separates them. The CDR3 runs 12 residues from the cysteine to the phenylalanine. Here the CDR3 DNA is all that survives: 36 bases in frame from base 1. This TCR was sampled from a woman in her 40s in good health. Some clones in this sample may be carry-over from other donors' samples. The chain employs TRBV7-3 and TRBJ1-1; 5 matching bases give a weak D call of TRBD1. The material sequenced was PBMCs. CDR3 protein: CASSSRRGETFF. The DNA sequence reads TGTGCCAGCAGCTCCCGACGAGGGGAAACTTTCTTT.